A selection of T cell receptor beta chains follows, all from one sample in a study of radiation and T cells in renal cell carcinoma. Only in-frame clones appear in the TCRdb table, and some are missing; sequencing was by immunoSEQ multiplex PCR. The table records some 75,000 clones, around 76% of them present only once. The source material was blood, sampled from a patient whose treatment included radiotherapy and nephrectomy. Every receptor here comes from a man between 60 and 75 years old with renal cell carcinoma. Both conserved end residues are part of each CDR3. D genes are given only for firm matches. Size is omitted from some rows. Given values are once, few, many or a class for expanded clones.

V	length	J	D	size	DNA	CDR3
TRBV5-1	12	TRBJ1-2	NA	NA	TGCGCCAGCAGCTCGGGGGTTCGGGGCTACACCTTC	CASSSGVRGYTF
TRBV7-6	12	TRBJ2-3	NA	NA	TGTGCCAGCAGTCGACAGACAGATACGCAGTATTTT	CASSRQTDTQYF
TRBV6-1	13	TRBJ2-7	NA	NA	TGTGCCAGCAGTGAAGCGCTGGTGGGAGAGCAGTACTTC	CASSEALVGEQYF
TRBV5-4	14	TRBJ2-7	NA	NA	TGTGCCAGCAGCTTTTGGGGGCGGTCAGACGAGCAGTACTTC	CASSFWGRSDEQYF
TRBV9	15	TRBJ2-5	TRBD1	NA	TGTGCCAGCAGCGTAGCAGGACAGGGACAAGAGACCCAGTACTTC	CASSVAGQGQETQYF
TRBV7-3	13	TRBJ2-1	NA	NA	TGTGCCAGCAGCTTAAACAGCTACAATGAGCAGTTCTTC	CASSLNSYNEQFF
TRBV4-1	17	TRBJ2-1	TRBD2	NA	TGCGCCAGCAGCCAAGATCCTAGCGGGAGTTACTACAATGAGCAGTTCTTC	CASSQDPSGSYYNEQFF
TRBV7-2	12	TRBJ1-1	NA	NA	TGTGCCAGCAGCTTAGGCCTTTGGGACCCCTCATTC	CASSLGLWDPSF
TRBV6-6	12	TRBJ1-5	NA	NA	TGTGCCAGCAACGGGGGGGATCAGCCCCAGCATTTT	CASNGGDQPQHF
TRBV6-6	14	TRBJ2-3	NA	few	TGTGCCAGCAGTGGCCCGACTAGCACAGATACGCAGTATTTT	CASSGPTSTDTQYF
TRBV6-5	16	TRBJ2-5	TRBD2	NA	TGTGCCAGCAGTTATCGGACTAGCGGGAGACAAGAGACCCAGTACTTC	CASSYRTSGRQETQYF
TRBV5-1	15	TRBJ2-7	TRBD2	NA	TGCGCCAGCAGCCTAAGGACTAGCGATGTGGGAGAGCAGTACTTC	CASSLRTSDVGEQYF
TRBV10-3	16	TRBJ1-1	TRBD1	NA	TGTGCCATCAGTGGGACCCATGTCACAGGGGGTGCTGAAGCTTTCTTT	CAISGTHVTGGAEAFF
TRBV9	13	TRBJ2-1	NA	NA	TGTGCCAGCAGCGGACAGGTACTGAATGAGCAGTTCTTC	CASSGQVLNEQFF
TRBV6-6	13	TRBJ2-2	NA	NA	TGTGCCGCTCGGGGAAGGTGGGCCGGGGAGCTGTTTTTT	CAARGRWAGELFF
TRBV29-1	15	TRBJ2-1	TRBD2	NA	TGCAGCGTCGTCCCCACTAGCGGGGCAAACAATGAGCAGTTCTTC	CSVVPTSGANNEQFF
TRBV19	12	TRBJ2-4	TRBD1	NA	TGTGCCAGTAGTATAGGCGCGACAGGGAAGTACTTC	CASSIGATGKYF
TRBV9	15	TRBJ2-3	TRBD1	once	TGTGCCAGCAGCGCACCGGGACAGGGGTTGAATACGCAGTATTTT	CASSAPGQGLNTQYF
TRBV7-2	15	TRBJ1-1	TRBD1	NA	TGTGCCAGCAGCTTATGGGACAGGGTGAACACTGAAGCTTTCTTT	CASSLWDRVNTEAFF
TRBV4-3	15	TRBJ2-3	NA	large	TGCGCCAGCAGCCAAGAGGGTATGCTGAGAGATACGCAGTATTTT	CASSQEGMLRDTQYF
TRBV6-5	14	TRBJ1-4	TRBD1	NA	TGTGCCAGCAGGGGACAGGGAATAAAAGAAAAACTGTTTTTT	CASRGQGIKEKLFF
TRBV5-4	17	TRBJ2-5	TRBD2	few	TGTGCCAGCAGCTTGGTGGGGCTAGCGGGAGGTGGGGAGACCCAGTACTTC	CASSLVGLAGGGETQYF
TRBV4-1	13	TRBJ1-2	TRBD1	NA	TGCGCCAGCAGCCAAGATCCGGAGGGGGCGAGAACCTTC	CASSQDPEGARTF
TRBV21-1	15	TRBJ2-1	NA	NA	TGTGCCAGCAGTTTAGCGGGATTGGGTTACAATGAGCAGTTCTTC	CASSLAGLGYNEQFF
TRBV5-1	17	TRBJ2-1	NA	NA	TGCGCCAGCAGCTTGGTAGGAGACGGAGGTACCTACAATGAGCAGTTCTTC	CASSLVGDGGTYNEQFF
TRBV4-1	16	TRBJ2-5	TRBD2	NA	TGCGCCAGCAGCCAAGAAAGCGGGAGGGCGCTAGAGACCCAGTACTTC	CASSQESGRALETQYF
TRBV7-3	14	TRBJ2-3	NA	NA	TGTGCCAGCAGCTCTACGAGCGGCACAGATACGCAGTATTTT	CASSSTSGTDTQYF
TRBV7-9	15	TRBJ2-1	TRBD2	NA	TGTGCCAGCAGCCCTGGACTAGGCGTATACAATGAGCAGTTCTTC	CASSPGLGVYNEQFF
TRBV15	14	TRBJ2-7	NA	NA	TGTGCCACCAGCAGAGGGCCCGACTCCTACGAGCAGTACTTC	CATSRGPDSYEQYF
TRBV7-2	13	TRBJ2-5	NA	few	TGTGCCAGCAGCTTAAACCCTAGGGAGACCCAGTACTTC	CASSLNPRETQYF
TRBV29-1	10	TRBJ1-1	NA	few	TGCAGCGTTGGCGGCGCTGAAGCTTTCTTT	CSVGGAEAFF
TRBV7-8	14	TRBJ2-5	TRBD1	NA	TGTGCCAGCAGCCGGGACAGACGACAAGAGACCCAGTACTTC	CASSRDRRQETQYF
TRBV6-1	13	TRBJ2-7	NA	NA	TGTGCCAGCAGTGACGAAGGTTTATACGAGCAGTACTTC	CASSDEGLYEQYF
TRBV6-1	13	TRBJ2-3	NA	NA	TGTGCCAGCAGTGAAGCAGGGATGGATACGCAGTATTTT	CASSEAGMDTQYF
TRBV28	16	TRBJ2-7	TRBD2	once	TGTGCCAGCATCTCGTCGGGACTAGCGGGAGGGTACGAGCAGTACTTC	CASISSGLAGGYEQYF
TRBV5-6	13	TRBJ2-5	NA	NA	TGTGCCAGCAGCTTAGGGGGACGGGAGACCCAGTACTTC	CASSLGGRETQYF
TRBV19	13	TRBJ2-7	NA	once	TGTGCCAGTTCCCCCCCCGCGGGCTACGAGCAGTACTTC	CASSPPAGYEQYF
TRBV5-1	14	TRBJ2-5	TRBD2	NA	TGCGCCAGCAGCCTAGCGGGAGGCCAAGAGACCCAGTACTTC	CASSLAGGQETQYF
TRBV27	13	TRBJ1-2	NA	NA	TGTGCCAGCAGTTCGAGAGGCGGGTATGGCTACACCTTC	CASSSRGGYGYTF
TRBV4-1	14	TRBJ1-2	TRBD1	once	TGCGCCAGCAGCCAACGACAGGGGGATGTTGGCTACACCTTC	CASSQRQGDVGYTF
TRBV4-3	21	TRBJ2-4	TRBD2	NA	TGCGCCAGCAGCCACAGTCCACGACTAGCCAACACCGTGTTAGCCAAAAACATTCAGTACTTC	CASSHSPRLANTVLAKNIQYF
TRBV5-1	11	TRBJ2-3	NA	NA	TGCGCCAGCAGCTTGACCGATACGCAGTATTTT	CASSLTDTQYF
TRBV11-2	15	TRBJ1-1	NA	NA	TGTGCCAGCAGCTTAGCGGGGGACGTAGGCACTGAAGCTTTCTTT	CASSLAGDVGTEAFF
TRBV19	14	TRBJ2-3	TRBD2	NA	TGTGCCAGTAGTATGGTGCGGGAGGGGCATACGCAGTATTTT	CASSMVREGHTQYF
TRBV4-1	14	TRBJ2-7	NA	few	TGCGCCAGCAGCCAAGCCCCGGGCCCCGTCGAGCAGTACTTC	CASSQAPGPVEQYF
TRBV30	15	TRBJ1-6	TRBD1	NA	TGTGCCTGGACCCCCAGGGGGCTTGGAGATTCACCCCTCCACTTT	CAWTPRGLGDSPLHF
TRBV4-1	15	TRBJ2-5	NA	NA	TGCGCCAGCAGCCAAGACTCTCGGGCTCAAGAGACCCAGTACTTC	CASSQDSRAQETQYF
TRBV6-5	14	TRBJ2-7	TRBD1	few	TGTGCCAGCAGTAGAGGACAGGGAACCTACGAGCAGTACTTC	CASSRGQGTYEQYF
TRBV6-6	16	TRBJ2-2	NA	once	TGTGCCAGCAGTTATCGCAGAATTAGCGAGACCGGGGAGCTGTTTTTT	CASSYRRISETGELFF
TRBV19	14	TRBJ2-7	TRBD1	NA	TGTGCCAGTAGCTCCGGGACAGGGGGCTTCGAGCAGTACTTC	CASSSGTGGFEQYF
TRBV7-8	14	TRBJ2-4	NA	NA	TGTGCCAGCAGCTTAGGAGGGGCCAAAAACATTCAGTACTTC	CASSLGGAKNIQYF
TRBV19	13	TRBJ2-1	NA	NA	TGTGCCAGTAGTACTAGGAACTACAATGAGCAGTTCTTC	CASSTRNYNEQFF
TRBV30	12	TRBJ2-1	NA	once	TGTGCCTGGAGTACCCGAGGACAGTACCAGTTCTTC	CAWSTRGQYQFF
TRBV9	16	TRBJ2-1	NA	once	TGTGCCAGCAGCGCCCACCGACAGGGAGGCCATCCTGAGCAGTTCTTC	CASSAHRQGGHPEQFF
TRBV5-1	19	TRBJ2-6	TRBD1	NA	TGCGCCAGCAGCGTCGCCGGGACAGGGGGATCTTCCGGGGCCAACGTCCTGACTTTC	CASSVAGTGGSSGANVLTF
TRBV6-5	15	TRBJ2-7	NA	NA	TGTGCCAGTTCCTTGAGCTTTAGTATGGGAGGCGAGCAGTACTTC	CASSLSFSMGGEQYF
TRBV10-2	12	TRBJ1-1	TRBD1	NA	TGCGCCAGCACCCCGGGACAGGGACAAGCTTTCTTT	CASTPGQGQAFF
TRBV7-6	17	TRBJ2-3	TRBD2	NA	TGTGCCAGCAGCTTATGGAACGGACTAGCGGCCTCAGATACGCAGTATTTT	CASSLWNGLAASDTQYF